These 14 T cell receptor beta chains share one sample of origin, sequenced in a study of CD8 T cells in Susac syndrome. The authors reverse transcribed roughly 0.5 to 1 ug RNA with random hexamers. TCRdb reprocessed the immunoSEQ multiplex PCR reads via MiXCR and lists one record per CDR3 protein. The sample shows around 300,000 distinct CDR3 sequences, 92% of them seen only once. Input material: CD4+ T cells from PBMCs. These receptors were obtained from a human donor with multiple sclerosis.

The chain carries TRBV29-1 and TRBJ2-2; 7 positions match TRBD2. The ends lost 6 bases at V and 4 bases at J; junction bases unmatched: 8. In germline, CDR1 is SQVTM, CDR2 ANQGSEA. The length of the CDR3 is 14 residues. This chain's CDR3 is CSVRTSWATGELFF. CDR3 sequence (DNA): TGCAGCGTCCGGACTAGTTGGGCCACCGGGGAGCTGTTTTTT.

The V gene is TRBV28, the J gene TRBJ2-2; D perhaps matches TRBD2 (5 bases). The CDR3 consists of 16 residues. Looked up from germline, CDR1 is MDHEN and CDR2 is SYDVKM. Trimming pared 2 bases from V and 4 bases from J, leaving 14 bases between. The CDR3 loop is CASSLSPRRSTGELFF. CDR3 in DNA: TGTGCCAGCAGTTTAAGTCCTAGGAGGAGCACCGGGGAGCTGTTTTTT.

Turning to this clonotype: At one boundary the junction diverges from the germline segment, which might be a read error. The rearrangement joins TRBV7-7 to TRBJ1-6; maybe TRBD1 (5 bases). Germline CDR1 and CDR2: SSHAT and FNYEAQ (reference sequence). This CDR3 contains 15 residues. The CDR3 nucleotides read TGTGCTAGCAGCTTTGGGGGGTCCAAGAATTCACCCCTCCACTTT. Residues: CASSFGGSKNSPLHF.

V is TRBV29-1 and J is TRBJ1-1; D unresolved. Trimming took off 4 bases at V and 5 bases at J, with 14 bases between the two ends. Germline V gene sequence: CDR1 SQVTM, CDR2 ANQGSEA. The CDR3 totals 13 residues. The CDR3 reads CSVVRDPKTEAFF. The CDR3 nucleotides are TGCAGCGTTGTAAGAGACCCGAAAACTGAAGCTTTCTTT.

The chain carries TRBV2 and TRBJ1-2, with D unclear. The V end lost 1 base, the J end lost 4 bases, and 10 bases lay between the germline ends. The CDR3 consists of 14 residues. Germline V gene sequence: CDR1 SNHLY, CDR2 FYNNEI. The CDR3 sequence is CASSEDSFFYGYTF. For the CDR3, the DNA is TGTGCCAGCAGTGAAGACAGCTTCTTCTATGGCTACACCTTC.

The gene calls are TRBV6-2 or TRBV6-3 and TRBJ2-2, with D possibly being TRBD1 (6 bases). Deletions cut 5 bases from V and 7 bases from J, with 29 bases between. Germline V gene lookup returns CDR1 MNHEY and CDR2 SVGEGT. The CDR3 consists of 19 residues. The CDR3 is CASSHESGQRQLRDGELFF. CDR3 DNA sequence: TGTGCCAGCAGTCACGAAAGTGGACAGCGCCAGCTTAGGGACGGGGAGCTGTTTTTT.

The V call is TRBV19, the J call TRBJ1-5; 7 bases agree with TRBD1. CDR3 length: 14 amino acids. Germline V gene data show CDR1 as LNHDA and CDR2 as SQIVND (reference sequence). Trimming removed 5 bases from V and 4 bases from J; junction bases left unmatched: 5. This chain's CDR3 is CASSADRWNQPQHF. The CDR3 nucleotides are TGTGCCAGTAGTGCGGACAGGTGGAATCAGCCCCAGCATTTT. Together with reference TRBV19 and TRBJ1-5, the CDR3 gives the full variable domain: DGGITQSPKYLFRKEGQNVTLSCEQNLNHDAMYWYRQDPGQGLRLIYYSQIVNDFQKGDIAEGYSVSREKKESFPLTVTSAQKNPTAFYLCASSADRWNQPQHFGDGTRLSIL.

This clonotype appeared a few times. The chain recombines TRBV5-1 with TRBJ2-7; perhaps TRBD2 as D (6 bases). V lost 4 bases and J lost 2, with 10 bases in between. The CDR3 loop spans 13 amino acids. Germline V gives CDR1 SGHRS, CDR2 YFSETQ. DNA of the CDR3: TGCGCCAGCAGCGGGGGGAGCACCTACGAGCAGTACTTC. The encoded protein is CASSGGSTYEQYF.

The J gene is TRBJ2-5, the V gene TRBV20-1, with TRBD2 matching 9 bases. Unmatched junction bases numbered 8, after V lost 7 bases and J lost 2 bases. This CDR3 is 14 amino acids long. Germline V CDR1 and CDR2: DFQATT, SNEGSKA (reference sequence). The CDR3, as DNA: TGCAGTGGTCTAGCGGGGACTCCTCAAGAGACCCAGTACTTC. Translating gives CSGLAGTPQETQYF.

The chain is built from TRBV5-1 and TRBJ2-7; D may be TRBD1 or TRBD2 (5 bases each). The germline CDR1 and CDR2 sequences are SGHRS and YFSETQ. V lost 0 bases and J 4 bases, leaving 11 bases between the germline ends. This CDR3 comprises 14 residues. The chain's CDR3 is CASSLVGTIYEQYF. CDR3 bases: TGCGCCAGCAGCTTGGTAGGGACCATTTACGAGCAGTACTTC.

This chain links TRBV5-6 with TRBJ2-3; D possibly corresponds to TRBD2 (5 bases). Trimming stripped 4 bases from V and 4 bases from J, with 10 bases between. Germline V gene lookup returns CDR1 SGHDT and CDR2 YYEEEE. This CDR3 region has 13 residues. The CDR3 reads CASSPLRADTQYF. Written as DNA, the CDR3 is TGTGCCAGCAGCCCTCTGAGGGCAGATACGCAGTATTTT.

The CDR3 sequence: CASSRERETQYF. Here the CDR3 DNA reads TGTGCCAGCTCTCGGGAGAGGGAGACCCAGTACTTC. The chain joins TRBV18 to TRBJ2-5, with TRBD2 as a possible D gene (6 bases). Germline V lookup: CDR1 KGHSH, CDR2 LQKENI. Trimming stripped 6 bases from V and 5 bases from J, with 10 bases between. This CDR3 comprises 12 residues.

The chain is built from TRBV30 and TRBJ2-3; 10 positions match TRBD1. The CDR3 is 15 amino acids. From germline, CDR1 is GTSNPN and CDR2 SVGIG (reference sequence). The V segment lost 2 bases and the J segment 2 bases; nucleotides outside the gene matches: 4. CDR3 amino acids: CAWSTGTGDTDTQYF. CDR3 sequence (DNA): TGTGCCTGGAGTACCGGGACAGGGGACACAGATACGCAGTATTTT.

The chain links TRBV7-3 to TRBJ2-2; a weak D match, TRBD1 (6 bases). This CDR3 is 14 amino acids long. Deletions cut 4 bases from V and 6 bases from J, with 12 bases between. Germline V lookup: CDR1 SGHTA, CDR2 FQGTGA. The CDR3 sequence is CASSYLQGAGELFF. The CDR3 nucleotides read TGTGCCAGCAGCTACTTACAGGGTGCCGGGGAGCTGTTTTTT. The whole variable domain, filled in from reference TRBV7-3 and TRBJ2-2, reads GAGVSQTPSNKVTEKGKYVELRCDPISGHTALYWYRQSLGQGPEFLIYFQGTGAADDSGLPNDRFFAVRPEGSVSTLKIQRTERGDSAVYLCASSYLQGAGELFFGEGSRLTVL.